This TCR beta chain is drawn from a study of spatial heterogeneity in lung cancer. As for the study in general: Matched bulk RNA-seq yielded a T cell transcriptional module score. Counts of TCR transcripts in tumor regions correlated strongly with that score. Points from the study as a whole: Tracking of tumor mutation counts was seen in expanded intratumoral alpha and beta TCR counts.

Using its own MiXCR run on the 5' RACE reads, TCRdb lists one record per CDR3 protein. This table has 4,000 or so distinct CDR3 sequences, under 45% appearing once. CDR1 is SGHVS, CDR2 FQNEAQ, per germline. The CDR3 has 16 amino acids. V shed 3 bases and J 5 bases; nucleotides not matched to a gene: 6. Noted time point: sample taken at primary tumor resection. The donors were fewer than 80 patients with non-small cell lung cancer that was early-stage and untreated. The authors sequenced whole RNA from tumor, nontumor lung or frozen PBMC without sorting. This clonotype was detected only a few times. What it recognizes is unknown.

The J gene is TRBJ2-5, the V gene TRBV7-8, with 13 bases lining up with TRBD2. The sequencing here drew on lung tumor tissue, taken at surgery. This TCR was sampled from a male donor with early-stage non-small cell lung cancer. The CDR3, as DNA: TGTGCCAGCAGCTTTACTAGCGGGAGGGCCGGGGAGACCCAGTACTTC. This encodes CASSFTSGRAGETQYF. The full variable domain, completed using reference TRBV7-8 and TRBJ2-5, is GAGVSQSPRYKVAKRGQDVALRCDPISGHVSLFWYQQALGQGPEFLTYFQNEAQLDKSGLPSDRFFAERPEGSVSTLKIQRTQQEDSAVYLCASSFTSGRAGETQYFGPGTRLLVL.